This T cell receptor beta chain was identified during a study of blood T cell repertoires in COVID-19. Whole-study context: The study drew acute and convalescent COVID-19 samples from the United States, Italy and Spain. Sources were T cells, B-cell-depleted T cells, or PBMCs; the material itself was cDNA or gDNA.

Germline CDR1 is SGHTA and CDR2 is FQGNSA. This CDR3 region has 17 residues. V shed 4 bases, J shed 3 bases, and the junction held 7 bases outside the gene matches. Repertoires were generated with immunoSEQ multiplex PCR, while TCRdb's copy carries only in-frame clones and drops some. The table lists 70,000 or so clones, more than 80% of them singletons. This clone was recorded only once. This TCR was sampled from a woman aged 80 or older with active COVID-19. The J gene is TRBJ2-3, the V gene TRBV7-2; TRBD2 matches at 13 bases. The sequenced sample was peripheral blood. The CDR3: CASSSGLAGVGTDTQYF. The CDR3 DNA is TGTGCCAGCAGCTCAGGACTAGCGGGAGTGGGGACAGATACGCAGTATTTT.